This entry concerns a single T cell receptor beta chain. The antigen is unknown. PCR involved 60 Vbeta and 13 Jbeta primers. The protocol was immunoSEQ multiplex PCR, while the TCRdb copy is restricted to in-frame clones and leaves out a portion. In the table there are 150,000 to 200,000 clones, 60% to 80% of which are singletons. Healthy individuals who donated bone marrow served as the donors. These data come from a study of cytomegalovirus exposure and HLA in healthy donors. Study-level points and caveats: Several of the most significant clusters appeared linked to common viral pathogens, based on a later analysis. Later on, an analysis showed TCR association rates differing by HLA locus, with DRB1 the most and HLA-C the fewest.

Unmatched junction bases numbered 8, after V lost 5 bases and J lost 0 bases. CDR1 and CDR2 (germline): SNHLY, FYNNEI. CDR3 length equals 17 residues. Material for sequencing was PBMCs. This receptor was taken from a woman aged 40 to 49 in good health and CMV-seropositive. The J gene is TRBJ2-3, the V gene TRBV2; 10 positions match TRBD2. The CDR3 sequence is CASSSLGTSASTDTQYF. CDR3 DNA sequence: TGTGCCAGCAGTTCTTTGGGGACTAGCGCTAGCACAGATACGCAGTATTTT. Together with reference TRBV2 and TRBJ2-3, the CDR3 gives the full variable domain: EPEVTQTPSHQVTQMGQEVILRCVPISNHLYFYWYRQILGQKVEFLVSFYNNEISEKSEIFDDQFSVERPDGSNFTLKIRSTKLEDSAMYFCASSSLGTSASTDTQYFGPGTRLTVL.